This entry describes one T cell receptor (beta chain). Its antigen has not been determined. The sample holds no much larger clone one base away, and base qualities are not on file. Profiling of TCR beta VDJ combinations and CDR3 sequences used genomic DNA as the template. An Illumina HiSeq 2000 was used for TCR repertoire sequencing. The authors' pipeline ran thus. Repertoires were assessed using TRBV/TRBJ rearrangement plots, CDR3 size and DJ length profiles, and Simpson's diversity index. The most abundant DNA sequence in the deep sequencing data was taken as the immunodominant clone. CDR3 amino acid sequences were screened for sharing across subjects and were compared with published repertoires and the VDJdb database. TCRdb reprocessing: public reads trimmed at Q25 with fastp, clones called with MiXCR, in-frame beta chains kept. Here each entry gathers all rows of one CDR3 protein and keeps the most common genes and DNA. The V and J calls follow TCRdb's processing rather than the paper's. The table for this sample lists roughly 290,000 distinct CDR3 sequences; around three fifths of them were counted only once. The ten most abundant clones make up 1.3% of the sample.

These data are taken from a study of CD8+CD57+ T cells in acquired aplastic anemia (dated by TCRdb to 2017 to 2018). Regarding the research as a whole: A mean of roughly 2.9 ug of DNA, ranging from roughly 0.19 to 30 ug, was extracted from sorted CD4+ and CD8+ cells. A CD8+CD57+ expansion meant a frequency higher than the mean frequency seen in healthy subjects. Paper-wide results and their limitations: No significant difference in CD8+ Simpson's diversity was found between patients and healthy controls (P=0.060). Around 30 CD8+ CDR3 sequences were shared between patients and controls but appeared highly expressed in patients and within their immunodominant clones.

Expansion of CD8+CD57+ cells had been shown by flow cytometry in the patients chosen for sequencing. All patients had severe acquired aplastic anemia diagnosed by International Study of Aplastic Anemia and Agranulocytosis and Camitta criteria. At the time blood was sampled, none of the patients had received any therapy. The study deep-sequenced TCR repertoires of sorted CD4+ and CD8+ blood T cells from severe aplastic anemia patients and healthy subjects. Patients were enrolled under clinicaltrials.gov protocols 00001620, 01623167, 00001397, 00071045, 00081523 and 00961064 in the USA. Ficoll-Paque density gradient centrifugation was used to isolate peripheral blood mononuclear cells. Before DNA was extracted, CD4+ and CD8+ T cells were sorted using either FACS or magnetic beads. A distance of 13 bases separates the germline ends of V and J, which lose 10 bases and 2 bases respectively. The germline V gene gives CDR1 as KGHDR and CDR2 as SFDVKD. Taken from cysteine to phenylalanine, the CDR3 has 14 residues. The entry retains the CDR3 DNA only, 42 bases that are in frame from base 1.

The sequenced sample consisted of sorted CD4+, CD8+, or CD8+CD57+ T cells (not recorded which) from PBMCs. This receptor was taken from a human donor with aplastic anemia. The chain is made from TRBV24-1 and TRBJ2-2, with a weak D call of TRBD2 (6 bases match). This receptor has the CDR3 CATRDFSNTGELFF. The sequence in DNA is TGTGCCACTAGGGACTTTTCTAACACCGGGGAGCTGTTTTTT.